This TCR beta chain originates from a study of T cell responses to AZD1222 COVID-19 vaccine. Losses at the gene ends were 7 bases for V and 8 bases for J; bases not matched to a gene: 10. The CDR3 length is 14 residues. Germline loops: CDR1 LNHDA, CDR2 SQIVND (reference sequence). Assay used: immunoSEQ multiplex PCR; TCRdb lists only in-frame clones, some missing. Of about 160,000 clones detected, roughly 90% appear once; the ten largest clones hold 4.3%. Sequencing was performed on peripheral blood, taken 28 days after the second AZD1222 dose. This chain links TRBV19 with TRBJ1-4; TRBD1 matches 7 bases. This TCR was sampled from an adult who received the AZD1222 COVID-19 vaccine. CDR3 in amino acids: CASTISGTVEKLFF. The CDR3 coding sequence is TGTGCCAGTACCATATCCGGGACAGTCGAAAAACTGTTTTTT.